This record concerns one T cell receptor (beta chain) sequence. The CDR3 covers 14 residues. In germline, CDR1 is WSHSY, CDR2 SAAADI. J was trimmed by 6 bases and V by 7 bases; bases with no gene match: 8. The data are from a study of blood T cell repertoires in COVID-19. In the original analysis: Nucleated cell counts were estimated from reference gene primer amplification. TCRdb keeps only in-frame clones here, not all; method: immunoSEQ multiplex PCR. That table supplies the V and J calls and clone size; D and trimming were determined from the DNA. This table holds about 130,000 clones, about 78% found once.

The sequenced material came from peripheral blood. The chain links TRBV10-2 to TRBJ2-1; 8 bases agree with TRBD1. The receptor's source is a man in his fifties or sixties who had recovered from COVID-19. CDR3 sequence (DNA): TGCGCCAGCACTGGGCAGGGGGCCGGCAATGAGCAGTTCTTC. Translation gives CASTGQGAGNEQFF.